The clone carrying this TCR beta chain was counted a few times. Amplification of TCR beta CDR3 regions was performed using RNA transcripts as template. RT-PCR in the first round (using the HTBI primer set) targeted the TCR CDR3. MiXCR, run by TCRdb on the multiplex PCR reads, gives a single entry per CDR3 protein. The sample yields approximately 510,000 distinct CDR3 sequences, 40% to 50% seen once. These data come from a study of T cells in Graves' hyperthyroidism and ophthalmopathy. CDR3 length equals 18 residues. V lost 4 bases and J lost 5; bases outside the gene matches: 20. CDR1 is DFQATT, CDR2 SNEGSKA, per germline (reference sequence).

V is TRBV20-1 and J is TRBJ2-3, with 8 nucleotides matching TRBD1. Source material: peripheral blood or thyroid tissue (not recorded which). The receptor was isolated from an adult woman with Graves' disease, either hyperthyroidism or ophthalmopathy (not recorded which). CDR3 in DNA: TGCAGTGCTAAACAGGGGGAGATAGCGACAACTCTTGTAGATACGCAGTATTTT. This sequence encodes CSAKQGEIATTLVDTQYF.